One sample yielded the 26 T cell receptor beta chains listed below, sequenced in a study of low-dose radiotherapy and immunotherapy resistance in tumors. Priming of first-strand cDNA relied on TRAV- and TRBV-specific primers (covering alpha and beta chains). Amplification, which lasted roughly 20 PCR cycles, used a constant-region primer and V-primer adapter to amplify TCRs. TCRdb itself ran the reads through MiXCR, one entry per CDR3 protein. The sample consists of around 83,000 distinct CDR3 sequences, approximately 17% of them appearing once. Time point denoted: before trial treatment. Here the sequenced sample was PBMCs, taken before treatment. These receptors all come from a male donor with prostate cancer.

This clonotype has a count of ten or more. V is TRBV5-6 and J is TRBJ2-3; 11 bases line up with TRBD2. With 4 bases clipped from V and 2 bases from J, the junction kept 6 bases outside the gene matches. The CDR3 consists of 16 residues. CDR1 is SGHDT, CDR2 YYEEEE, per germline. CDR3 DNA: TGTGCCAGCAGCGCTATAGCGGGAGGGCCCACAGATACGCAGTATTTT. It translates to CASSAIAGGPTDTQYF. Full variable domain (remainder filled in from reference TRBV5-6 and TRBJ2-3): DAGVTQSPTHLIKTRGQQVTLRCSPKSGHDTVSWYQQALGQGPQFIFQYYEEEERQRGNFPDRFSGHQFPNYSSELNVNALLLGDSALYLCASSAIAGGPTDTQYFGPGTRLTVL.

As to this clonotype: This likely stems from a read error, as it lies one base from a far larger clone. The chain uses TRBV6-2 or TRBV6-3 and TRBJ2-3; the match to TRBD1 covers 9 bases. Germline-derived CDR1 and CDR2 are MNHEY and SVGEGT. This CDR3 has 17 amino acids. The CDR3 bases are TGTGGCAGCAGCGGACAGGGGCCATTTTTAAACACAGATACGCAGTATTTT. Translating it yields CGSSGQGPFLNTDTQYF.

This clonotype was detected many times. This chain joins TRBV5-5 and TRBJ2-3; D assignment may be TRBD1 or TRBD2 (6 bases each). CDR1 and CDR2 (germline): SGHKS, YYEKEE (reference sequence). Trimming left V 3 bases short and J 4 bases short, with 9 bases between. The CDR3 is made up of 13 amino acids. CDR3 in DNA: TGTGCCAGCAGCTCGGGGGCGGCAGATACGCAGTATTTT. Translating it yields CASSSGAADTQYF.

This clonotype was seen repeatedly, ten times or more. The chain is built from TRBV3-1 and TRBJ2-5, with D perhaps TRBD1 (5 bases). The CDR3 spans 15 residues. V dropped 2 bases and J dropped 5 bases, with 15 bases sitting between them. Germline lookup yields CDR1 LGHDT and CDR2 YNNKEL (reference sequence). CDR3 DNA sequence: TGTGCCAGCAGCCAACTAGGGCAGGGCTCGGAGACCCAGTACTTC. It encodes CASSQLGQGSETQYF.

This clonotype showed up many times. CDR3 protein: CASSLQARSTDTQYF. CDR3 DNA sequence: TGTGCCAGCAGCTTACAAGCTAGGAGCACAGATACGCAGTATTTT. This chain connects TRBV7-2 to TRBJ2-3; no definite D call. This CDR3 comprises 15 residues. The germline gives CDR1 SGHTA, CDR2 FQGNSA. Trimming stripped 2 bases from V and 0 bases from J, with 9 bases between.

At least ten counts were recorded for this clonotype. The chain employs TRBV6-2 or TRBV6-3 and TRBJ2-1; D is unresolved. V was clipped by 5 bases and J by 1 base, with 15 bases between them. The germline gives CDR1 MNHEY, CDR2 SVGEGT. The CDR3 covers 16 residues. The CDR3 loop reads CASSPRTYNSYNEQFF. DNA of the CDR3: TGTGCCAGCAGTCCCCGGACCTATAATTCCTACAATGAGCAGTTCTTC.

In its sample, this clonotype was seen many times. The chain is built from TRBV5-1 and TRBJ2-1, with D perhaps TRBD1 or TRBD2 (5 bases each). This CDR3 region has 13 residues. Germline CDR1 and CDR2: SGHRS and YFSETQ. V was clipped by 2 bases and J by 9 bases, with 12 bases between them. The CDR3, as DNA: TGCGCCAGCAGCTTTGACGGGACGGGTGAGCAGTTCTTC. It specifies CASSFDGTGEQFF.

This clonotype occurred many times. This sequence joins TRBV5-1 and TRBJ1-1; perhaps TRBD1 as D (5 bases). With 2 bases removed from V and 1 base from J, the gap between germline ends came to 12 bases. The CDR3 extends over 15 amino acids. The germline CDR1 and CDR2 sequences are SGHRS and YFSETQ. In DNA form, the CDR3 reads TGCGCCAGCAGCTTTGGGCCAGGGCAGAACACTGAAGCTTTCTTT. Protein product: CASSFGPGQNTEAFF.

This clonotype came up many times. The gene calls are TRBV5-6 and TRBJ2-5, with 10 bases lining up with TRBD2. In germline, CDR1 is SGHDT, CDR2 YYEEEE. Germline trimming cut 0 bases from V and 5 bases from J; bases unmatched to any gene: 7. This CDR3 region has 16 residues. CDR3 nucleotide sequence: TGTGCCAGCAGCTTGGGCCCTAGCGGGGGAGTCGAGACCCAGTACTTC. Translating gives CASSLGPSGGVETQYF.

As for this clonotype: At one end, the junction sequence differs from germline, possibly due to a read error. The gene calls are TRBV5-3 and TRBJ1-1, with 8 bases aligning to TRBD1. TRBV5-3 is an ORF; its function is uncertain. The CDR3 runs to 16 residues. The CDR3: CASSLSGGYPNTEAFF. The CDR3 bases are TGTGCCAGCAGCTTATCAGGGGGCTATCCGAACACTGAAGCTTTCTTT.

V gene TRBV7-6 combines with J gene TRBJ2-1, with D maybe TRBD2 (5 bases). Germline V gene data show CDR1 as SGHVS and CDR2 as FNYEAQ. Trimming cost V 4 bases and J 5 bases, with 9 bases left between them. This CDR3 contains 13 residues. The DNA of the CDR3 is TGTGCCAGCAGCTCCGGGAAAAACAATGAGCAGTTCTTC. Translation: CASSSGKNNEQFF.

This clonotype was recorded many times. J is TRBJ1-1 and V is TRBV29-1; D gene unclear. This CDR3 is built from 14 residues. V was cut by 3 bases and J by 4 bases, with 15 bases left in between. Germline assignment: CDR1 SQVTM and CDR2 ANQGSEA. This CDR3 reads CSVEVGVYGTEAFF. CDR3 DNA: TGCAGCGTTGAGGTTGGGGTCTACGGCACTGAAGCTTTCTTT.

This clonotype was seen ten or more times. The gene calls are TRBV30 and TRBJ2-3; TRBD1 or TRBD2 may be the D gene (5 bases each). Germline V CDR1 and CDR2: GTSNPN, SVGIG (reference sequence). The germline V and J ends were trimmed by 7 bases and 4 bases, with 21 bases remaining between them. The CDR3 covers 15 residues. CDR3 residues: CALSTGTSPADTQYF. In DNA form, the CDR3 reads TGTGCCTTATCCACCGGGACCTCCCCCGCAGATACGCAGTATTTT.

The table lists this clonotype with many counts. CDR3 sequence: CASSLERQGRTYNSPLHF. The CDR3 DNA reads as TGTGCCAGCAGCTTGGAGCGACAGGGGCGGACCTATAATTCACCCCTCCACTTT. The rearrangement links TRBV5-5 to TRBJ1-6; 8 bases align to TRBD1. Trimming cost V 0 bases and J 2 bases; bases outside gene matches: 7. CDR1 SGHKS and CDR2 YYEKEE come from the germline V gene (reference sequence). This CDR3 comprises 18 residues.

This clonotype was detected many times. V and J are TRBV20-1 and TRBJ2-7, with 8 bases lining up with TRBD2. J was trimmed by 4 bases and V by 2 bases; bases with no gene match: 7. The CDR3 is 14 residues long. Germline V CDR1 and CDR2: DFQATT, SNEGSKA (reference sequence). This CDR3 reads CSARTSGSSYEQYF. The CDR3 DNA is TGCAGTGCTAGAACTAGCGGAAGCTCATACGAGCAGTACTTC.

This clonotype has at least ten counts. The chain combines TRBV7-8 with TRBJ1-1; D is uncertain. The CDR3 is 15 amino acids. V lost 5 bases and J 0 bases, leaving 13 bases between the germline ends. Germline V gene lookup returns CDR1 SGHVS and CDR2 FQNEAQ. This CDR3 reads CASSPTVRMNTEAFF. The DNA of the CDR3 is TGTGCCAGCAGCCCTACCGTCAGAATGAACACTGAAGCTTTCTTT.

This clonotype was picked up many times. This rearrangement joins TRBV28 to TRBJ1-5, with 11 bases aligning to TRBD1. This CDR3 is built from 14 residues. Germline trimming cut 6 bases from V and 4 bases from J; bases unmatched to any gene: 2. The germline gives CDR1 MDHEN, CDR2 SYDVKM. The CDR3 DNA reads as TGTGCCAGCAGGGGACAGGGGGGTAATCAGCCCCAGCATTTT. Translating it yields CASRGQGGNQPQHF.

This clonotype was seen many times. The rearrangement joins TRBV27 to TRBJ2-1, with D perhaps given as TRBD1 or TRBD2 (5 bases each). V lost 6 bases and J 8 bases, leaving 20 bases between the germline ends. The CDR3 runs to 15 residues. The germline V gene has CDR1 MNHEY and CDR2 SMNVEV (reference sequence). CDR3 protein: CASRTTGLSVYEQFF. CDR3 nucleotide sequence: TGTGCCAGCAGGACTACAGGATTATCCGTATATGAGCAGTTCTTC.

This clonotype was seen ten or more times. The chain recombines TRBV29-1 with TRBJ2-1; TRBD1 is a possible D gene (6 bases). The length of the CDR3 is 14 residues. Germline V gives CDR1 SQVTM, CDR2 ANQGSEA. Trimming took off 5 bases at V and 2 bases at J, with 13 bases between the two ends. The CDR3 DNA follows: TGCAGCGTTCTAAAACAGGGACCCTACAATGAGCAGTTCTTC. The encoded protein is CSVLKQGPYNEQFF.

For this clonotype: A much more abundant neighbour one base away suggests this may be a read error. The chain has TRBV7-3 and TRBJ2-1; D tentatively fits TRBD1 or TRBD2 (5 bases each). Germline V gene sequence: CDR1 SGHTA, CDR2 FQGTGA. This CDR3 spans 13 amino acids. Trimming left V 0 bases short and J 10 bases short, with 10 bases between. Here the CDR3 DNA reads TGTGCCAGCAGCTTAACTGGGACGGGCGAGCAGTTCTTC. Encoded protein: CASSLTGTGEQFF.

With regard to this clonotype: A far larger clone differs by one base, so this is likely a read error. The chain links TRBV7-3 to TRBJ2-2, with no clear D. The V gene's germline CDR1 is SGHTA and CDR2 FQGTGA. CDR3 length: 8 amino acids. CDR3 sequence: CRGEELFF. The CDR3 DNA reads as TGTCGAGGCGAGGAGCTGTTTTTT.

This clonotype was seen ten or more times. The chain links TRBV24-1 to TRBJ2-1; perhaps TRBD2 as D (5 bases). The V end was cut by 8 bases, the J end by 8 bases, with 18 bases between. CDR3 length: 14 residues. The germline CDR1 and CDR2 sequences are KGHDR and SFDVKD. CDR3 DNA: TGTGCCACCAAAAACCGAGGGATTTCCCATGAGCAGTTCTTC. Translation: CATKNRGISHEQFF.

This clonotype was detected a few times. CDR3 sequence: CASSLVVGVSYEQYF. The CDR3 region has the DNA TGCGCCAGCAGCTTGGTCGTTGGGGTTTCCTACGAGCAGTACTTC. This chain links TRBV5-1 with TRBJ2-7; no clear D. Germline V gene sequence: CDR1 SGHRS, CDR2 YFSETQ. The V end lost 0 bases, the J end lost 1 base, and 11 bases lay between the germline ends. The CDR3 runs to 15 residues.

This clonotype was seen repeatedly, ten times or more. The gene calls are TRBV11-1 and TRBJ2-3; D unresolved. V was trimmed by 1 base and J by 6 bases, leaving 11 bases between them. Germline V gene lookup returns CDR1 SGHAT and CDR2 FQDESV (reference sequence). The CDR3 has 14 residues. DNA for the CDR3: TGTGCCAGCAGCTTAGAAGAGTTTGTGGATACGCAGTATTTT. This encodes CASSLEEFVDTQYF.

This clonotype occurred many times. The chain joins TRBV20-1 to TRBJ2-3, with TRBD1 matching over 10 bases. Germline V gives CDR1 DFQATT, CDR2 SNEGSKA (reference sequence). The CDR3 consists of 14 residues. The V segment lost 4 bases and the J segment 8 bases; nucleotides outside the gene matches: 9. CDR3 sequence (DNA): TGCAGTGCTATTGGGGACAGGGGTATCGGTACGCAGTATTTT. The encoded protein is CSAIGDRGIGTQYF.

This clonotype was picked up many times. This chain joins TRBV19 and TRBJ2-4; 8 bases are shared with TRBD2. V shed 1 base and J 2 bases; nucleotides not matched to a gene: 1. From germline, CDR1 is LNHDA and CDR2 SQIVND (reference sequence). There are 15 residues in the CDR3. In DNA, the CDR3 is TGTGCCAGTAGTATAGCGGGAGGGTCCAAAAACATTCAGTACTTC. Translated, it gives CASSIAGGSKNIQYF.